These 25 T cell receptor beta chains share one sample of origin, sequenced in a study of glioma-infiltrating T cells (TCRdb year 2016). Data came from an Illumina MiSeq. The iRepertoire nested amplicon-rescue multiplex PCR (arm-PCR) platform was used to amplify TCR alpha and beta CDR3 regions from RNA. TCRdb reprocessed the public reads (quality trimming at Q25 with fastp, clone calling with MiXCR) and kept in-frame beta chains. CDR3 protein duplicates are merged, each entry listing the most common genes and DNA. Across this sample there are about 89,000 distinct CDR3 sequences, with around a quarter seen only once. Jointly, the top ten make up over 5.5% of the sample. The sample taken for sequencing was glioma tissue, nonneoplastic brain tissue, or PBMCs (not recorded which). Source of these receptors: a human donor with low-grade glioma or glioblastoma, undergoing nonglioma brain surgery, or in good health (not recorded which).

V is TRBV25-1 and J is TRBJ1-6; 10 nucleotides agree with TRBD1. The length of the CDR3 is 15 residues. With V trimmed by 0 bases and J by 14 bases, 7 bases remained unmatched. Germline V gene lookup returns CDR1 MGHDK and CDR2 SYGVNS. The CDR3 loop is CASSEYVDRGSSLHF. The CDR3 nucleotides read TGTGCCAGCAGTGAATACGTGGACAGGGGGTCATCCCTCCACTTT.

This chain joins TRBV10-2 and TRBJ2-3, with TRBD2 matching 8 bases. V lost 1 base, J lost 2 bases, and 17 bases stayed unmatched. Germline V gene data show CDR1 as WSHSY and CDR2 as SAAADI. The CDR3 has 20 residues. Written as DNA, the CDR3 is TGCGCCAGCAGTGAGTTGAGGAGCGGGAGAGGTTTGAAAAACACAGATACGCAGTATTTT. Residues: CASSELRSGRGLKNTDTQYF.

This clonotype showed up many times. The chain recombines TRBV6-1 with TRBJ2-7; D gene ambiguous. The germline CDR1 and CDR2 sequences are MNHNS and SASEGT. The length of the CDR3 is 15 residues. The V gene lost 5 bases and the J gene lost 2 bases, with 16 bases spanning the gap. The CDR3 loop reads CASSTQTGLTYEQYF. In DNA form, the CDR3 reads TGTGCCAGCAGTACCCAGACCGGGTTAACCTACGAGCAGTACTTC.

This clonotype was seen repeatedly, ten times or more. The V gene is TRBV6-6, the J gene TRBJ1-1; tentative D call: TRBD1 (5 bases). Trimming pared 2 bases from V and 7 bases from J, leaving 11 bases between. This CDR3 has 13 amino acids. Germline V gene lookup returns CDR1 MNHNY and CDR2 SVGAGI (reference sequence). CDR3 sequence (DNA): TGTGCCAGCAGTTACAGGGGAGGAGATGAAGCTTTCTTT. This encodes CASSYRGGDEAFF.

This clonotype was counted a few times. The rearrangement joins TRBV19 to TRBJ2-7; 7 bases agree with TRBD2. This CDR3 has 15 residues. Germline lookup yields CDR1 LNHDA and CDR2 SQIVND (reference sequence). J gave up 0 bases and V 1 base, and 3 bases lay outside the gene matches. CDR3 protein: CASSIASGHSYEQYF. CDR3 in DNA: TGTGCCAGTAGTATAGCTAGCGGCCACTCCTACGAGCAGTACTTC.

The sample holds many counts of this clonotype. The chain uses TRBV6-2 or TRBV6-3 and TRBJ2-1; 8 nucleotides line up with TRBD2. This CDR3 contains 15 residues. Germline CDR1 and CDR2: MNHEY and SVGEGT. J lost 7 bases, V lost 2 bases, and 7 bases had no gene match. The CDR3 sequence is CASSYLHGTSNEQFF. The CDR3 DNA follows: TGTGCCAGCAGTTACCTACACGGGACTAGTAATGAGCAGTTCTTC.

On this clonotype itself: This clone may be a read error of a much larger clone one base away. The chain recombines TRBV12-3 or TRBV12-4 with TRBJ1-1; tentatively, D is TRBD1 (6 bases). Trimming removed 7 bases from V and 5 bases from J, with 20 bases in between. The CDR3 is made up of 15 amino acids. The CDR3 DNA follows: TGTGCCAGCACCACAACCGGAGGGGGGAAGACTGAAGCTTTCTTT. Translation: CASTTTGGGKTEAFF.

This clonotype has just a few counts. V is TRBV30 and J is TRBJ1-1; TRBD1 aligns across 7 bases. The V segment lost 4 bases and the J segment 1 base; nucleotides outside the gene matches: 3. This CDR3 spans 13 amino acids. Germline-derived CDR1 and CDR2 are GTSNPN and SVGIG (reference sequence). Written as DNA, the CDR3 is TGTGCCTGGAAGGGACAGACGAACACTGAAGCTTTCTTT. It is translated as CAWKGQTNTEAFF.

This clonotype was recorded at least ten times. This rearrangement joins TRBV20-1 to TRBJ2-1, with 10 nucleotides matching TRBD2. There are 15 residues in the CDR3. V was pared by 5 bases and J by 7 bases, with 11 bases of the junction left unmatched. Germline CDR1 DFQATT, CDR2 SNEGSKA (reference sequence). For the CDR3, the DNA is TGCAGTGCTTACCCCCTAGCGGGAGTCAAGAATGAGCAGTTCTTC. It is translated as CSAYPLAGVKNEQFF.

This clonotype was seen many times. This chain connects TRBV14 to TRBJ2-5; D is possibly TRBD1 (5 bases). Germline CDR1 and CDR2: SGHDN and FVKESK. V was clipped by 5 bases and J by 2 bases, with 18 bases between them. The CDR3 length is 16 residues. CDR3: CASSFRPRQPQETQYF. DNA of the CDR3: TGTGCCAGCAGCTTTCGACCTAGACAGCCACAAGAGACCCAGTACTTC.

The gene calls are TRBV12-3 or TRBV12-4 and TRBJ2-7; 11 bases are shared with TRBD1. The V gene end was trimmed by 6 bases and the J gene end by 5 bases; junction bases not matched to a gene: 9. The CDR3 extends over 15 amino acids. CDR3 loop: CASSRKGQGGHEQYF. Written as DNA, the CDR3 is TGTGCCAGCAGCCGAAAGGGACAGGGGGGACACGAGCAGTACTTC.

J is TRBJ2-1 and V is TRBV7-2, with TRBD2 identical over 10 bases. The CDR3 covers 21 residues. Germline loops: CDR1 SGHTA, CDR2 FQGNSA. V gave up 1 base and J gave up 0 bases; unmatched junction bases: 15. CDR3 sequence: CASSLGFPGLAASGSYNEQFF. For the CDR3, the DNA is TGTGCCAGCAGCTTAGGGTTCCCCGGACTAGCGGCGTCCGGCTCCTACAATGAGCAGTTCTTC.

This clonotype was recorded a few times. The genes are TRBV12-3 or TRBV12-4 and TRBJ2-7; maybe TRBD2 (6 bases). Deletions cut 6 bases from V and 2 bases from J, with 14 bases between. The CDR3 spans 14 residues. The DNA for the CDR3 is TGTGCCAGCAGCTTTCGGGACTCGACCTACGAGCAGTACTTC. Its translation is CASSFRDSTYEQYF.

This clonotype was detected many times. V is TRBV25-1 and J is TRBJ2-7; 7 bases align to TRBD1. The CDR3 runs 13 residues. Trimming at V came to 7 bases and at J to 6 bases, leaving 9 bases not matched to a gene. From germline, CDR1 is MGHDK and CDR2 SYGVNS. CDR3 protein: CASTPTGYGEQYF. CDR3 nucleotide sequence: TGTGCCAGCACTCCGACAGGGTACGGCGAGCAGTACTTC.

This clonotype was counted between two and nine times. The V call is TRBV29-1, the J call TRBJ2-2; 10 nucleotides align to TRBD2. Trimming at V came to 5 bases and at J to 7 bases, leaving 7 bases not matched to a gene. CDR3 size: 14 residues. Germline-derived CDR1 and CDR2 are SQVTM and ANQGSEA. The CDR3 protein is CSVRAGGRSGELFF. The CDR3 region has the DNA TGCAGCGTTCGAGCGGGGGGGCGGAGCGGGGAGCTGTTTTTT.

Ten or more counts support this clonotype. This chain joins TRBV7-2 and TRBJ2-5; D ambiguous. Trimming pared 1 base from V and 5 bases from J, leaving 8 bases between. There are 13 residues in the CDR3. CDR1 and CDR2 from the germline V gene are SGHTA and FQGNSA. The CDR3 nucleotides read TGTGCCAGCAGCTTAGGTCCCAGGGAGACCCAGTACTTC. It specifies CASSLGPRETQYF.

This clonotype was detected ten times or more. This sequence joins TRBV28 and TRBJ2-6; D unresolved. This CDR3 spans 16 amino acids. V lost 4 bases and J lost 0, with 10 bases in between. CDR1 is MDHEN and CDR2 is SYDVKM in the germline V gene. The chain's CDR3 is CASSSPTSSGANVLTF. The CDR3 nucleotides are TGTGCCAGCAGTTCCCCTACAAGCTCTGGGGCCAACGTCCTGACTTTC.

This clonotype was observed a few times. This chain uses TRBV19 with TRBJ2-7; tentatively, D is TRBD2 (6 bases). The CDR3 covers 14 residues. Per the germline V gene, CDR1 is LNHDA and CDR2 is SQIVND (reference sequence). Trimming removed 3 bases from V and 3 bases from J, with 12 bases in between. The CDR3 loop is CASSILAGLYEQYF. The DNA for the CDR3 is TGTGCCAGTAGTATTCTGGCGGGGCTCTACGAGCAGTACTTC.

A few counts support this clonotype. V usage is TRBV19 and J usage is TRBJ1-4; D uncertain. V was cut by 6 bases and J by 7 bases, with 18 bases left in between. This CDR3 has 15 amino acids. The germline V gene encodes CDR1 LNHDA and CDR2 SQIVND (reference sequence). CDR3 sequence reads: CASRMGSGFGEKLFF. The DNA of the CDR3 is TGTGCCAGTAGGATGGGGTCCGGGTTCGGTGAAAAACTGTTTTTT.

The CDR3 protein is CASSYSTQGNQPQHF. The CDR3 DNA reads as TGTGCCAGCAGTTACTCAACGCAGGGCAATCAGCCCCAGCATTTT. The chain couples TRBV6-6 to TRBJ1-5, with no clear D. CDR1 and CDR2 (germline): MNHNY, SVGAGI (reference sequence). With 0 bases removed from V and 2 bases from J, the gap between germline ends came to 8 bases. This CDR3 spans 15 amino acids.

As regards this clonotype: A much larger clone differs by one base, so this may be a read error. This chain joins TRBV12-3 or TRBV12-4 and TRBJ1-2, with D tentatively TRBD1 (6 bases). CDR3 length: 15 residues. V dropped 5 bases and J dropped 1 base, with 14 bases sitting between them. The CDR3 coding sequence is TGTGCCAGCAGTCCCCCAGGGGCTGATAACTATGGCTACACCTTC. Translating gives CASSPPGADNYGYTF.

This clonotype was detected many times. The junction differs from germline at one of its ends, possibly a read error. The chain recombines TRBV15 with TRBJ1-6; D gene ambiguous. The CDR3 runs 13 residues. The germline V gene has CDR1 LNHNV and CDR2 YYDKDF (reference sequence). CDR3 coding DNA: TGTGCCACCCGCAGGAGGATCGATTCACCCCTCCACTTT. Translated: CATRRRIDSPLHF.

V usage is TRBV20-1 and J usage is TRBJ2-3, with D perhaps assigned TRBD1 or TRBD2 (5 bases each). Germline CDR1 and CDR2: DFQATT and SNEGSKA (reference sequence). With 6 bases removed from V and 5 bases from J, the gap between germline ends came to 18 bases. CDR3 length equals 14 residues. The CDR3 bases are TGCAGTGCCAAGAGGGACGGTCGCATAGATACGCAGTATTTT. Its translation: CSAKRDGRIDTQYF.

This clonotype was counted at least ten times. This chain links TRBV10-3 with TRBJ2-5; D not certain. Trimming pared 4 bases from V and 2 bases from J, leaving 11 bases between. The CDR3 covers 14 residues. Germline V gives CDR1 ENHRY, CDR2 SYGVKD. DNA of the CDR3: TGTGCCATCAGTGCAATCACGAGTCAAGAGACCCAGTACTTC. This translates into CAISAITSQETQYF.

This clonotype was observed at least ten times. The V and J genes are TRBV7-2 and TRBJ1-3; weak D call: TRBD1 (5 bases). Germline CDR1 reads SGHTA; CDR2 reads FQGNSA. Trimming removed 1 base at V and 2 bases at J, with 12 bases between. The CDR3 totals 16 residues. The CDR3 sequence: CASSLGYRKTGNTIYF. CDR3 DNA: TGTGCCAGCAGCTTAGGCTACAGGAAAACTGGAAACACCATATATTTT.